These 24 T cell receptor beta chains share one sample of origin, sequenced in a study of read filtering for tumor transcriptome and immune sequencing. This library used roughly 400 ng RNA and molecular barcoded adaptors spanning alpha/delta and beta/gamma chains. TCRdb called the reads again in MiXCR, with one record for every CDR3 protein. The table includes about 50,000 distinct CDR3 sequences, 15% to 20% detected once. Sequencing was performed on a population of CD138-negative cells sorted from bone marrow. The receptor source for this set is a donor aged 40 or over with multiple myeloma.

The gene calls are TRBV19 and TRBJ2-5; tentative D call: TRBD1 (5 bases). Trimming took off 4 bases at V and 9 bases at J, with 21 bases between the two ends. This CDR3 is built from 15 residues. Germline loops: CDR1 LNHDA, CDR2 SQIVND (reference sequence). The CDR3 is CASSTSSTGATAQYF. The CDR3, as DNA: TGTGCCAGTAGTACTTCGTCCACAGGAGCGACGGCCCAGTACTTC.

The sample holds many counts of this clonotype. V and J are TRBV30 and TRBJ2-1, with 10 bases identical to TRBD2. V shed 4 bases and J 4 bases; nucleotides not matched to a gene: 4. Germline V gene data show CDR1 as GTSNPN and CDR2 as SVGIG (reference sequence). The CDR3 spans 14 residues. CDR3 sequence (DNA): TGTGCCTGGACGATAGCGGGAGGATACAATGAGCAGTTCTTC. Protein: CAWTIAGGYNEQFF.

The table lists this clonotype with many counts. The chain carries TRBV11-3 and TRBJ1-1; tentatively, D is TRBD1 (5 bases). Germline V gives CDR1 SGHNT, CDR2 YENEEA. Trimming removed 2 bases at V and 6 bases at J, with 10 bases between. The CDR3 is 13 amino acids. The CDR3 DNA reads TGTGCCAGCAGCTTAAGGGGAGGCTCTGAAGCTTTCTTT. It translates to CASSLRGGSEAFF.

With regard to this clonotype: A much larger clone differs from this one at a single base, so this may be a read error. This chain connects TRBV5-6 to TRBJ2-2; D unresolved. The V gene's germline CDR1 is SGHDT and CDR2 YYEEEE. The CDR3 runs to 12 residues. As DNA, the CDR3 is TGTGCCTGCAGCTTGCAACCCGGGGAGCTGTTTTTT. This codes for CACSLQPGELFF.

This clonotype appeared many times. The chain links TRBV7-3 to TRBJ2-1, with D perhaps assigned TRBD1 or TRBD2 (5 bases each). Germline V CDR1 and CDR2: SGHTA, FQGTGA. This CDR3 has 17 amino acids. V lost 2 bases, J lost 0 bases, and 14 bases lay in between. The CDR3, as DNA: TGTGCCAGCAGCTTAGAGGGCTGGGGCAGCTCCTACAATGAGCAGTTCTTC. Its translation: CASSLEGWGSSYNEQFF.

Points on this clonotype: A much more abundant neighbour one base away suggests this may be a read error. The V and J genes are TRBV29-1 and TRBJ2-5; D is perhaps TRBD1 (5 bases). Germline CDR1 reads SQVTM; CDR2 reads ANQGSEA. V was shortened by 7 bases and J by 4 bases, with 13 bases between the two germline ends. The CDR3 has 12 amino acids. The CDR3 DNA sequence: TGCAGCGCTGGGGCCTACGGAGAGACCCAGTACTTC. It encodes CSAGAYGETQYF.

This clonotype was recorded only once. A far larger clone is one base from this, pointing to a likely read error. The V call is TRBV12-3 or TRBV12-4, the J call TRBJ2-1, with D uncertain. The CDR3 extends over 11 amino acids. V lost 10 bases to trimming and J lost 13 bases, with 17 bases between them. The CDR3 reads CAISHESPQFF. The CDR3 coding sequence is TGTGCCATCAGCCACGAGTCCCCTCAGTTCTTC.

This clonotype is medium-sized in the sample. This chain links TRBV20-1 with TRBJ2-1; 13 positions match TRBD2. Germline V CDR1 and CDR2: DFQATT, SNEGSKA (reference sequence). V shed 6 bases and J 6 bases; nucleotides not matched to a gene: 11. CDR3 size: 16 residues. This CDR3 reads CSAQRSGLAGSNEQFF. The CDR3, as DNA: TGCAGTGCGCAGAGGTCGGGACTAGCGGGAAGCAATGAGCAGTTCTTC.

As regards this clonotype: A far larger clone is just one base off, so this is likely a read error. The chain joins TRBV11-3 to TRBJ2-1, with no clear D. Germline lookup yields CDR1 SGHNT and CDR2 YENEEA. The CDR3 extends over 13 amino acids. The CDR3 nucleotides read TGTGCCAGCGGCTTAGGGTCCTTGAATGAGCAGTTCTTC. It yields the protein CASGLGSLNEQFF.

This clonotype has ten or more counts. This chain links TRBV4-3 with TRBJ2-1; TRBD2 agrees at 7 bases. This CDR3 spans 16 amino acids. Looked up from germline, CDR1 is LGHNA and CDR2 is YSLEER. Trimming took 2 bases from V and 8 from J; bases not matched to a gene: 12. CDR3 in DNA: TGCGCCAGCAGCCAACGTTCTACGGGGGGAATGGATGAGCAGTTCTTC. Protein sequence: CASSQRSTGGMDEQFF.

The CDR3 loop is CSLGTYNEQFF. DNA for the CDR3: TGTTCTCTAGGAACCTACAATGAGCAGTTCTTC. This chain uses TRBV30 with TRBJ2-1; D remains unclear. The CDR3 extends over 11 amino acids. Germline lookup yields CDR1 GTSNPN and CDR2 SVGIG (reference sequence).

CDR3 region: CASSLSDRGGQYF. CDR3 DNA: TGTGCCAGCAGCTTATCGGACAGAGGCGGGCAGTACTTC. The chain uses TRBV13 and TRBJ2-7, with a possible D match to TRBD1 (6 bases). The V gene lost 2 bases and the J gene lost 9 bases, with 14 bases spanning the gap. The CDR3 consists of 13 residues. Germline loops: CDR1 PRHDT, CDR2 FYEKMQ (reference sequence).

Written as DNA, the CDR3 is TGCAGTGCTAGGATCCCGGGACTAGCGGGAGGGCGCGTAGAGACCCAGTACTTC. It yields the protein CSARIPGLAGGRVETQYF. The genes are TRBV20-1 and TRBJ2-5; 16 nucleotides match TRBD2. The CDR3 extends over 18 amino acids. V gave up 3 bases and J gave up 4 bases; unmatched junction bases: 11. CDR1 is DFQATT and CDR2 is SNEGSKA in the germline V gene (reference sequence).

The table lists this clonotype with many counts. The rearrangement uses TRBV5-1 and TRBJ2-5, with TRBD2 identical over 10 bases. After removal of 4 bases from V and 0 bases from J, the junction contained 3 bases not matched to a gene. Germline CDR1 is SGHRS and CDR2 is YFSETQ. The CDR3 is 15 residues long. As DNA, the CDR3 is TGCGCCAGCAGCCGAGGGACTAGCGACCAAGAGACCCAGTACTTC. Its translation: CASSRGTSDQETQYF.

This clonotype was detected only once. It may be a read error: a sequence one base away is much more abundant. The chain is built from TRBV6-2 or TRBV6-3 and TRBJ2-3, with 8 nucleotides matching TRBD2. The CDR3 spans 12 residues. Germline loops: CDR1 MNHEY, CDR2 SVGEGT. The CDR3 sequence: CASRYTGGTQFF. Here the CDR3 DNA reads TGTGCCAGCAGGTACACGGGAGGGACGCAGTTTTTT.

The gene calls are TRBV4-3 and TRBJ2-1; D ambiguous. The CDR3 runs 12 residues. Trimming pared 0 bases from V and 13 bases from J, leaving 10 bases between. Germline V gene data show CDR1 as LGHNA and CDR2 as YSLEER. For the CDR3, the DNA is TGCGCCAGCAGCCAAGAAGGAGACTCCCAGTTCTTC. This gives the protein CASSQEGDSQFF.

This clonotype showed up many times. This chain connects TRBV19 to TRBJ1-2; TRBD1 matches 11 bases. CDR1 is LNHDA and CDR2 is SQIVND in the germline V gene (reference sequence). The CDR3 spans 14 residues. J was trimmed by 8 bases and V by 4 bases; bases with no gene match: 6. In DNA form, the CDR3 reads TGTGCCAGTAGTAAGGACAGGGGGCAGTGGGGCTACACCTTC. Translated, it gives CASSKDRGQWGYTF.

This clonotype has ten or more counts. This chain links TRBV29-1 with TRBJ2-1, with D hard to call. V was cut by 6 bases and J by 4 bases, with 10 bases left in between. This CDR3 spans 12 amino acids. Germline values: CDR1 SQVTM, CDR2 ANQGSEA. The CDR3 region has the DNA TGCAGCGTCTTAAACGGTTACAATGAGCAGTTCTTC. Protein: CSVLNGYNEQFF.

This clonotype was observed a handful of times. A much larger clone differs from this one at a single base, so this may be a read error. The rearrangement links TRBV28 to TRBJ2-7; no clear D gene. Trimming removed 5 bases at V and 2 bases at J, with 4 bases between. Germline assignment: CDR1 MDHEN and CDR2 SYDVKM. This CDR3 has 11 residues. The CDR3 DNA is TGTGCCAGCAGTCCAACCTACGAGCAGTACTTC. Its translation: CASSPTYEQYF.

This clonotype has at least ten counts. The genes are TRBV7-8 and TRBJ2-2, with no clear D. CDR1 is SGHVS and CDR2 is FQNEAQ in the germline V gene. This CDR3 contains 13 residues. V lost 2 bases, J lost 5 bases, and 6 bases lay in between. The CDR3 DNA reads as TGTGCCAGCAGCTTATTGATGACCGGGGAGCTGTTTTTT. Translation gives CASSLLMTGELFF.

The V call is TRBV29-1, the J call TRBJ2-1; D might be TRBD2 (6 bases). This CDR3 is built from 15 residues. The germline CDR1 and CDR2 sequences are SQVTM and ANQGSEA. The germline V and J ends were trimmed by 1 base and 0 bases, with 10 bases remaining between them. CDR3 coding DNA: TGCAGCGTTGAAGGGGGGAGGAGCTCCTACAATGAGCAGTTCTTC. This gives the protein CSVEGGRSSYNEQFF.

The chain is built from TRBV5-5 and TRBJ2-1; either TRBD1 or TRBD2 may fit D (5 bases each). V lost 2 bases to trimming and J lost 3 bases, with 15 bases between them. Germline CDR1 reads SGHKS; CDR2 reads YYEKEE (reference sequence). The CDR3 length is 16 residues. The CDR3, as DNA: TGTGCCAGCAGCTTAGTGGGGACGGGTGGCTACAATGAGCAGTTCTTC. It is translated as CASSLVGTGGYNEQFF.

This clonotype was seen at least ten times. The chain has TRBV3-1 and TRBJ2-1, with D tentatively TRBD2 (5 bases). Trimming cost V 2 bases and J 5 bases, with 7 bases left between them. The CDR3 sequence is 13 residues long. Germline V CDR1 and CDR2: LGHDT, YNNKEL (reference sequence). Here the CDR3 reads CASSQMRDNEQFF. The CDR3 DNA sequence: TGTGCCAGCAGCCAAATGCGGGACAATGAGCAGTTCTTC.

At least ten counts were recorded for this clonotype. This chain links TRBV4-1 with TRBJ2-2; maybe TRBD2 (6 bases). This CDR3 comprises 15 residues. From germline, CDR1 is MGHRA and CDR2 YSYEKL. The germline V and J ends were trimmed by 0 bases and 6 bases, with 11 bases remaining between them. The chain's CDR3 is CASSQDARGPGELFF. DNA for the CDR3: TGCGCCAGCAGCCAAGATGCGCGGGGACCCGGGGAGCTGTTTTTT.